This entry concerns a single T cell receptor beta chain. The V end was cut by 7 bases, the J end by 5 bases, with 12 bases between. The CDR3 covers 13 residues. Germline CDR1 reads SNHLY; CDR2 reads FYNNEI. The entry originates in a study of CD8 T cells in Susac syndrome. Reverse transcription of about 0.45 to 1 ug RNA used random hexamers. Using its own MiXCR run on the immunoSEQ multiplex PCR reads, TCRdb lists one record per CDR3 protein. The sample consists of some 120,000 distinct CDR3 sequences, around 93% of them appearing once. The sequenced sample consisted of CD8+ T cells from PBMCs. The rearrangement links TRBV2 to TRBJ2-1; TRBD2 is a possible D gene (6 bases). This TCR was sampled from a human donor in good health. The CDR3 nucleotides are TGTGCCAGCACTGGGCGGGGAAACAATGAGCAGTTCTTC. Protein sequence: CASTGRGNNEQFF. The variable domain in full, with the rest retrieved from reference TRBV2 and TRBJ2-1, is EPEVTQTPSHQVTQMGQEVILRCVPISNHLYFYWYRQILGQKVEFLVSFYNNEISEKSEIFDDQFSVERPDGSNFTLKIRSTKLEDSAMYFCASTGRGNNEQFFGPGTRLTVL.